The present T cell receptor (beta chain) was sequenced within a study of beta chain features in type 1 diabetes. Study-wide results and limits: Within each of all four CD4+ subsets, Type 1 diabetes patients had TCRB CDR3s that were moderately but significantly shorter.

TCRB transcripts that were expressed got sequenced, as all of the isolated RNA had been reverse transcribed. Average reads for naive, central memory and regulatory T cell samples were about 3.57 million. Sequencing used immunoSEQ multiplex PCR; TCRdb keeps in-frame clones, though not all of them. The table has under 130,000 clones, approximately 30% seen once. The CDR3 has 16 residues. Trimming removed 0 bases from V and 4 bases from J; junction bases left unmatched: 6. Per the germline V gene, CDR1 is MNHEY and CDR2 is SVGAGI. This clone turned up a few times. Antigen specificity is unknown. Sequences were obtained from central memory CD4+ T cells from blood. The TCR sequence derives from a woman under 30 with type 1 diabetes. The V call is TRBV6-5, the J call TRBJ1-2; 9 nucleotides align to TRBD1. DNA for the CDR3: TGTGCCAGCAGTTACTCAGGGGACAGGGCGTTCTATGGCTACACCTTC. It translates to CASSYSGDRAFYGYTF.